These 29 T cell receptor beta chains were sequenced from one sample in a study of shared clonotypes between healthy human individuals. Measured with immunoSEQ multiplex PCR; TCRdb has only the in-frame clones, and not every one. The sample has roughly 1,500,000 clones; 97% to 99% are singletons. The sample consisted of naive CD4+ T cells sorted from blood. Subset here: CD45RA+ positively selected. These receptors all stem from a man aged 25-45 years in good health.

This sequence joins TRBV19 and TRBJ1-1; possibly TRBD1 for D (5 bases). The CDR3 is made up of 18 amino acids. V lost 4 bases and J lost 0, with 21 bases in between. CDR1 and CDR2 from the germline V gene are LNHDA and SQIVND (reference sequence). CDR3 bases: TGTGCCAGTAGTAGTCCAATCGGGGCAGGGATAATGAACACTGAAGCTTTCTTT. Protein sequence: CASSSPIGAGIMNTEAFF.

CDR3 sequence: CASSRRGQAAIQETQYF. The CDR3 bases are TGTGCCAGCAGCCGACGCGGACAGGCCGCAATTCAAGAGACCCAGTACTTC. This rearrangement joins TRBV9 to TRBJ2-5; 7 nucleotides line up with TRBD1. V trimming: 4 bases; J trimming: 2 bases; junction bases outside the gene matches: 14. Germline assignment: CDR1 SGDLS and CDR2 YYNGEE. The length of the CDR3 is 17 residues.

J is TRBJ2-3 and V is TRBV5-4; D ambiguous. This CDR3 region has 14 residues. Deletions cut 0 bases from V and 4 bases from J, with 9 bases between. The germline V gene encodes CDR1 SGHNT and CDR2 YYREEE (reference sequence). Here the CDR3 DNA reads TGTGCCAGCAGCTTGGAGCTCCCACCAGATACGCAGTATTTT. Protein product: CASSLELPPDTQYF. Complete variable domain (other parts from reference TRBV5-4 and TRBJ2-3): ETGVTQSPTHLIKTRGQQVTLRCSSQSGHNTVSWYQQALGQGPQFIFQYYREEENGRGNFPPRFSGLQFPNYSSELNVNALELDDSALYLCASSLELPPDTQYFGPGTRLTVL.

This sequence joins TRBV9 and TRBJ2-7; 10 bases are a match to TRBD1. Trimming cost V 0 bases and J 4 bases; bases outside gene matches: 4. CDR3 size: 15 residues. Germline CDR1 and CDR2: SGDLS and YYNGEE. CDR3 in amino acids: CASSVGDRGRYEQYF. CDR3 nucleotide sequence: TGTGCCAGCAGCGTAGGGGACAGGGGAAGGTACGAGCAGTACTTC.

This clone is a singleton in its sample. The rearrangement links TRBV5-4 to TRBJ1-1; 8 bases match TRBD1. The CDR3 consists of 15 residues. Trimming at V came to 3 bases and at J to 3 bases, leaving 7 bases not matched to a gene. Per germline, CDR1 SGHNT and CDR2 YYREEE (reference sequence). CDR3 region: CASSSRQGKYTEAFF. CDR3 sequence (DNA): TGTGCCAGCAGCTCTCGACAGGGGAAGTACACTGAAGCTTTCTTT.

The V call is TRBV7-9, the J call TRBJ2-7; D uncertain. The CDR3 is 12 residues long. Germline V lookup: CDR1 SEHNR, CDR2 FQNEAQ (reference sequence). V lost 3 bases and J lost 5, with 8 bases in between. The CDR3 DNA reads TGTGCCAGCAGCTTGACTTGGGACGAGCAGTACTTC. Translating it yields CASSLTWDEQYF.

V gene TRBV6-6 combines with J gene TRBJ1-1; no definite D call. Per germline, CDR1 MNHNY and CDR2 SVGAGI (reference sequence). V was pared by 2 bases and J by 11 bases, with 6 bases between. CDR3 size: 10 residues. The CDR3 sequence is CASSYGEAFF. As DNA, the CDR3 is TGTGCCAGCAGTTACGGGGAGGCTTTCTTT.

The gene calls are TRBV5-1 and TRBJ2-7; D ambiguous. Looked up from germline, CDR1 is SGHRS and CDR2 is YFSETQ. V shed 0 bases and J shed 12 bases, with 19 bases lying between them. The CDR3 runs to 14 residues. The CDR3 is CASSLAFGDPTLYF. CDR3 sequence (DNA): TGCGCCAGCAGCTTGGCGTTTGGGGATCCCACTTTGTACTTC.

This chain uses TRBV20-1 with TRBJ2-7; no definite D call. The CDR3 is 11 amino acids. Germline CDR1 reads DFQATT; CDR2 reads SNEGSKA (reference sequence). V was shortened by 1 base and J by 6 bases, with 7 bases between the two germline ends. In DNA form, the CDR3 reads TGCAGTGCTAGAGTGTCGGCCGAGCAGTACTTC. The encoded protein is CSARVSAEQYF.

The V call is TRBV7-3, the J call TRBJ2-5; 7 bases are shared with TRBD1. Per the germline V gene, CDR1 is SGHTA and CDR2 is FQGTGA. CDR3 length equals 14 residues. The trim removed 5 bases at V and 6 bases at J, leaving 9 bases unmatched. The chain's CDR3 is CASSISTGEKTQYF. The CDR3 coding sequence is TGTGCCAGCAGCATATCAACAGGGGAGAAGACCCAGTACTTC.

Comment on this clone: The sample has other DNA sequences that encode this CDR3 too. This chain joins TRBV6-1 and TRBJ2-2; the D is unclear. Germline CDR1 is MNHNS and CDR2 is SASEGT. The CDR3 extends over 11 amino acids. V was shortened by 8 bases and J by 5 bases, with 6 bases between the two germline ends. The CDR3 loop is CASGNTGELFF. The CDR3 DNA reads TGTGCCAGCGGCAATACCGGGGAGCTGTTTTTT.

The chain joins TRBV7-3 to TRBJ2-2; no clear D. Per germline, CDR1 SGHTA and CDR2 FQGTGA. This CDR3 has 14 residues. V dropped 2 bases and J dropped 5 bases, with 9 bases sitting between them. CDR3 amino acids: CASSLSWVTGELFF. The CDR3, as DNA: TGTGCCAGCAGCTTATCATGGGTAACCGGGGAGCTGTTTTTT. Filled out from reference TRBV7-3 and TRBJ2-2, the complete variable domain reads GAGVSQTPSNKVTEKGKYVELRCDPISGHTALYWYRQSLGQGPEFLIYFQGTGAADDSGLPNDRFFAVRPEGSVSTLKIQRTERGDSAVYLCASSLSWVTGELFFGEGSRLTVL.

About this clone: Additional DNA sequences in this sample encode the identical CDR3. V gene TRBV6-1 combines with J gene TRBJ2-3, with D uncertain. Trimming stripped 5 bases from V and 3 bases from J, with 6 bases between. The CDR3 is 12 amino acids. The germline gives CDR1 MNHNS, CDR2 SASEGT. CDR3 loop: CASSPPTDTQYF. CDR3 bases: TGTGCCAGCAGTCCACCGACAGATACGCAGTATTTT.

The CDR3 nucleotides read TGTGCCAGCAGCGTAGTTCAGGGAGCTTACACCTTC. The encoded protein is CASSVVQGAYTF. This rearrangement joins TRBV9 to TRBJ1-2, with a possible D match to TRBD1 (5 bases). In germline, CDR1 is SGDLS, CDR2 YYNGEE. Trimming left V 0 bases short and J 11 bases short, with 11 bases between. The CDR3 loop spans 12 amino acids.

The chain couples TRBV19 to TRBJ1-2; D possibly corresponds to TRBD1 (5 bases). V was cut by 3 bases and J by 0 bases, with 14 bases left in between. CDR1 and CDR2 (germline): LNHDA, SQIVND (reference sequence). The CDR3 has 16 residues. The CDR3 loop reads CASSIAGSRANYGYTF. As DNA, the CDR3 is TGTGCCAGTAGTATCGCAGGGTCGCGAGCTAACTATGGCTACACCTTC.

The chain has TRBV7-3 and TRBJ2-1; D remains ambiguous. Between the trimmed V and J ends, which lost 4 bases and 5 bases, there was a span of 9 bases. The CDR3 has 13 residues. Germline V gene lookup returns CDR1 SGHTA and CDR2 FQGTGA. The CDR3 DNA reads as TGTGCCAGCAGCTCCCAGAAACACAATGAGCAGTTCTTC. It codes for CASSSQKHNEQFF.

The gene calls are TRBV19 and TRBJ2-2; TRBD1 might be the D (5 bases). This CDR3 has 12 amino acids. Germline V gene data show CDR1 as LNHDA and CDR2 as SQIVND (reference sequence). V was shortened by 10 bases and J by 6 bases, with 12 bases between the two germline ends. The CDR3 loop is CATRQSPGELFF. Written as DNA, the CDR3 is TGTGCCACCCGACAGTCCCCCGGGGAGCTGTTTTTT.

The chain carries TRBV29-1 and TRBJ2-3; D not resolved. This CDR3 spans 13 amino acids. Per germline, CDR1 SQVTM and CDR2 ANQGSEA. The V and J ends lost 4 bases and 5 bases respectively, with 13 bases between them. The CDR3 sequence is CSVVADSGDTQYF. The CDR3 DNA reads as TGCAGCGTTGTGGCCGACTCGGGAGATACGCAGTATTTT.

The CDR3 DNA reads TGTGCCAGCAGTCCCCCGGGACTAGCAAGCCAAGAGACCCAGTACTTC. This sequence encodes CASSPPGLASQETQYF. J is TRBJ2-5 and V is TRBV9; 9 nucleotides line up with TRBD2. The CDR3 totals 16 residues. In germline, CDR1 is SGDLS, CDR2 YYNGEE. After removal of 5 bases from V and 1 base from J, the junction contained 9 bases not matched to a gene. Full variable domain (remainder filled in from reference TRBV9 and TRBJ2-5): DSGVTQTPKHLITATGQRVTLRCSPRSGDLSVYWYQQSLDQGLQFLIQYYNGEERAKGNILERFSAQQFPDLHSELNLSSLELGDSALYFCASSPPGLASQETQYFGPGTRLLVL.

This clone showed up just once. The chain carries TRBV4-1 and TRBJ2-2; 7 bases line up with TRBD1. Germline V gives CDR1 MGHRA, CDR2 YSYEKL. The ends lost 0 bases at V and 4 bases at J; junction bases unmatched: 5. The CDR3 is 16 amino acids. The CDR3 DNA reads as TGCGCCAGCAGCCAAGATAGGTCAGGGGGCACCGGGGAGCTGTTTTTT. Translated, it gives CASSQDRSGGTGELFF.

This sequence joins TRBV19 and TRBJ2-2; no reliable D call. V lost 6 bases and J lost 6, with 11 bases in between. This CDR3 is built from 13 residues. Germline V gene sequence: CDR1 LNHDA, CDR2 SQIVND (reference sequence). CDR3 protein: CASSNLGAGELFF. The CDR3 DNA reads TGTGCCAGTAGCAATCTTGGGGCCGGGGAGCTGTTTTTT.

The chain joins TRBV2 to TRBJ2-2, with unresolved D. The CDR3 extends over 13 amino acids. CDR1 is SNHLY, CDR2 FYNNEI, per germline. V was pared by 6 bases and J by 5 bases, with 10 bases between. The CDR3 sequence is CASRPDPTGELFF. CDR3 DNA: TGTGCCAGCAGGCCAGACCCTACCGGGGAGCTGTTTTTT.

This clone was detected once. This chain's CDR3 is CASSSGTSVYNEQFF. CDR3 in DNA: TGTGCCAGCAGCTCCGGGACTAGCGTATACAATGAGCAGTTCTTC. The chain couples TRBV5-5 to TRBJ2-1, with TRBD2 matching over 10 bases. The germline gives CDR1 SGHKS, CDR2 YYEKEE (reference sequence). The CDR3 runs to 15 residues. V lost 3 bases, J lost 4 bases, and 4 bases stayed unmatched.

The CDR3 nucleotides are TGTGCCAGCAGCTTAGAACTAGCCACCTACGAGCAGTACTTC. Its translation is CASSLELATYEQYF. The chain has TRBV7-2 and TRBJ2-7; a weak D match, TRBD2 (6 bases). CDR3 length: 14 residues. Trimming shortened V by 1 base and J by 2 bases, and 9 bases separated the two germline ends. Germline-derived CDR1 and CDR2 are SGHTA and FQGNSA.

The V and J genes are TRBV7-2 and TRBJ2-5; possibly TRBD2 for D (5 bases). Trimming shortened V by 2 bases and J by 2 bases, and 24 bases separated the two germline ends. CDR3 size: 19 residues. Looked up from germline, CDR1 is SGHTA and CDR2 is FQGNSA. CDR3 sequence reads: CASSLLVWWRAEAQETQYF. The CDR3 DNA is TGTGCCAGCAGCTTACTGGTCTGGTGGCGGGCAGAGGCTCAAGAGACCCAGTACTTC. Supplemented by reference TRBV7-2 and TRBJ2-5, the full variable domain reads GAGVSQSPSNKVTEKGKDVELRCDPISGHTALYWYRQSLGQGLEFLIYFQGNSAPDKSGLPSDRFSAERTGGSVSTLTIQRTQQEDSAVYLCASSLLVWWRAEAQETQYFGPGTRLLVL.

Regarding this clone: This sample includes further DNA sequences coding for the same CDR3. The V gene is TRBV28, the J gene TRBJ2-5; no clear D. The CDR3 has 13 amino acids. CDR1 is MDHEN, CDR2 SYDVKM, per germline. V lost 3 bases and J lost 3, with 8 bases in between. In DNA, the CDR3 is TGTGCCAGCAGTTTGGGTAGGGAAGAGACCCAGTACTTC. Protein sequence: CASSLGREETQYF.

This chain connects TRBV9 to TRBJ2-3; the D gene is possibly TRBD2 (6 bases). This CDR3 region has 14 residues. CDR1 is SGDLS, CDR2 YYNGEE, per germline. V lost 4 bases and J lost 2, with 11 bases in between. The CDR3 nucleotides are TGTGCCAGCAGCACCGGGACTTTCACAGATACGCAGTATTTT. It codes for CASSTGTFTDTQYF.

The chain combines TRBV23-1 with TRBJ1-5; possibly TRBD1 for D (6 bases). TRBV23-1 is labeled an ORF, and its function is uncertain. CDR3 size: 12 residues. Deletions cut 0 bases from V and 13 bases from J, with 10 bases between. CDR3 in DNA: TGCGCCAGCAGTCAATCAAGAGGGGGGCAGCATTTT. This gives the protein CASSQSRGGQHF.

V usage is TRBV18 and J usage is TRBJ1-4; 7 bases align to TRBD1. CDR1 and CDR2 (germline): KGHSH, LQKENI. This CDR3 contains 14 residues. The V gene end was trimmed by 3 bases and the J gene end by 5 bases; junction bases not matched to a gene: 3. CDR3 residues: CASSPTGFNEKLFF. CDR3 coding DNA: TGTGCCAGCTCACCGACAGGGTTCAATGAAAAACTGTTTTTT.